These 27 T cell receptor beta chains came from one sample sequenced in a study of blood T cell repertoires in COVID-19. The data were produced by immunoSEQ multiplex PCR, yet TCRdb's version contains in-frame clones alone and is incomplete. This repertoire shows around 220,000 clones, 75% to 90% found once; its top ten account for roughly 8.2%. Sequenced material: peripheral blood. The receptors stem from an elderly woman with COVID-19, enrolled during active disease.

The chain employs TRBV19 and TRBJ2-7; TRBD1 might be the D (6 bases). Trimming pared 5 bases from V and 3 bases from J, leaving 14 bases between. The CDR3 totals 14 residues. The V gene's germline CDR1 is LNHDA and CDR2 SQIVND (reference sequence). CDR3 DNA: TGTGCCAGTAGTTTCCGGACAGATCACTACGAGCAGTACTTC. Translating gives CASSFRTDHYEQYF. The whole variable domain, filled in from reference TRBV19 and TRBJ2-7, reads DGGITQSPKYLFRKEGQNVTLSCEQNLNHDAMYWYRQDPGQGLRLIYYSQIVNDFQKGDIAEGYSVSREKKESFPLTVTSAQKNPTAFYLCASSFRTDHYEQYFGPGTRLTVT.

This clone was seen only once. The CDR3 DNA sequence: TGCGCCAGCAGCCGACTTACGGGTAGCACAGATACGCAGTATTTT. Translated: CASSRLTGSTDTQYF. This chain connects TRBV4-3 to TRBJ2-3; no reliable D call. This CDR3 region has 15 residues. Trimming removed 4 bases at V and 0 bases at J, with 11 bases between. Germline loops: CDR1 LGHNA, CDR2 YSLEER.

This sequence joins TRBV7-2 and TRBJ1-2; D is unresolved. This CDR3 has 15 amino acids. Trimming stripped 0 bases from V and 7 bases from J, with 15 bases between. Germline loops: CDR1 SGHTA, CDR2 FQGNSA. CDR3 residues: CASSLASGGSGGYTF. CDR3 DNA sequence: TGTGCCAGCAGCTTAGCTTCGGGTGGATCCGGTGGCTACACCTTC. The full variable domain, its missing parts supplied by reference TRBV7-2 and TRBJ1-2, is GAGVSQSPSNKVTEKGKDVELRCDPISGHTALYWYRQSLGQGLEFLIYFQGNSAPDKSGLPSDRFSAERTGGSVSTLTIQRTQQEDSAVYLCASSLASGGSGGYTFGSGTRLTVV.

The rearrangement uses TRBV5-4 and TRBJ2-1; D uncertain. Germline assignment: CDR1 SGHNT and CDR2 YYREEE (reference sequence). Between the trimmed V and J ends, which lost 4 bases and 2 bases, there was a span of 4 bases. The CDR3 extends over 12 amino acids. CDR3 nucleotide sequence: TGTGCCAGCAGCGGGCCCTACAATGAGCAGTTCTTC. It translates to CASSGPYNEQFF.

The J gene is TRBJ2-2, the V gene TRBV30, with 7 bases that match TRBD1. Germline loops: CDR1 GTSNPN, CDR2 SVGIG (reference sequence). Germline trimming cut 3 bases from V and 0 bases from J; bases unmatched to any gene: 7. This CDR3 region has 16 residues. The CDR3 reads CAWRRGLGSNTGELFF. In DNA, the CDR3 is TGTGCCTGGAGGAGGGGGCTTGGGTCGAACACCGGGGAGCTGTTTTTT.

This sequence joins TRBV27 and TRBJ2-2; 13 bases are shared with TRBD2. Germline trimming cut 3 bases from V and 3 bases from J; bases unmatched to any gene: 4. Per the germline V gene, CDR1 is MNHEY and CDR2 is SMNVEV (reference sequence). The CDR3 spans 17 residues. CDR3 protein: CASSFGLAGVHTGELFF. The CDR3 bases are TGTGCCAGCAGTTTCGGACTAGCGGGAGTCCACACCGGGGAGCTGTTTTTT.

CDR3 nucleotide sequence: TGTGCCAGTACCTACGGTCTACTAGCTAACTATGGCTACACCTTC. The encoded protein is CASTYGLLANYGYTF. The gene calls are TRBV19 and TRBJ1-2; D is uncertain. This CDR3 has 15 residues. V lost 7 bases and J lost 0, with 15 bases in between. The germline V gene encodes CDR1 LNHDA and CDR2 SQIVND (reference sequence). The entire variable domain, with the rest obtained from reference TRBV19 and TRBJ1-2, is as follows: DGGITQSPKYLFRKEGQNVTLSCEQNLNHDAMYWYRQDPGQGLRLIYYSQIVNDFQKGDIAEGYSVSREKKESFPLTVTSAQKNPTAFYLCASTYGLLANYGYTFGSGTRLTVV.

The chain has TRBV27 and TRBJ1-2, with TRBD1 matching over 9 bases. Germline values: CDR1 MNHEY, CDR2 SMNVEV (reference sequence). The CDR3 contains 16 residues. V was clipped by 4 bases and J by 6 bases; unmatched bases: 12. CDR3 residues: CASSSFRTGAAHGYTF. For the CDR3, the DNA is TGTGCCAGCAGTTCCTTTCGGACAGGGGCAGCGCATGGCTACACCTTC.

This clone has a single count. CDR3 DNA: TGTGCCAGCAGCTTAGGGAGCGGAACTGTGTACCAAGAGACCCAGTACTTC. Translating it yields CASSLGSGTVYQETQYF. The chain combines TRBV7-9 with TRBJ2-5; a weak D match, TRBD2 (5 bases). Germline CDR1 reads SEHNR; CDR2 reads FQNEAQ (reference sequence). The CDR3 is 17 amino acids. V was shortened by 1 base and J by 0 bases, with 15 bases between the two germline ends. The entire variable domain, with the rest obtained from reference TRBV7-9 and TRBJ2-5, is as follows: DTGVSQNPRHKITKRGQNVTFRCDPISEHNRLYWYRQTLGQGPEFLTYFQNEAQLEKSRLLSDRFSAERPKGSFSTLEIQRTEQGDSAMYLCASSLGSGTVYQETQYFGPGTRLLVL.

The V and J genes are TRBV19 and TRBJ2-1; D is uncertain. Trimming removed 5 bases at V and 9 bases at J, with 14 bases between. The CDR3 covers 13 residues. Germline-derived CDR1 and CDR2 are LNHDA and SQIVND (reference sequence). The CDR3 DNA reads TGTGCCAGTAGTCCCAGACTCGTAAGTGAGCAGTTCTTC. Its translation: CASSPRLVSEQFF.

This clone came up once. The chain uses TRBV28 and TRBJ1-2, with 8 bases that match TRBD1. The trim removed 5 bases at V and 3 bases at J, leaving 5 bases unmatched. The CDR3 consists of 14 residues. Germline V lookup: CDR1 MDHEN, CDR2 SYDVKM. The CDR3 DNA reads as TGTGCCAGCAGTGCGGCAGGGGGCGACTATGGCTACACCTTC. Amino acid sequence: CASSAAGGDYGYTF.

The CDR3 DNA reads TGTGCCAGCACCAGGACAGACTACGAGCAGTACTTC. It specifies CASTRTDYEQYF. The rearrangement joins TRBV7-9 to TRBJ2-7; D possibly corresponds to TRBD1 (6 bases). V dropped 7 bases and J dropped 3 bases, with 10 bases sitting between them. CDR1 SEHNR and CDR2 FQNEAQ come from the germline V gene (reference sequence). This CDR3 spans 12 amino acids.

This chain connects TRBV7-9 to TRBJ2-3, with 16 bases identical to TRBD2. Trimming took 5 bases from V and 0 from J; bases not matched to a gene: 5. The CDR3 sequence is 18 residues long. Germline lookup yields CDR1 SEHNR and CDR2 FQNEAQ (reference sequence). In nucleotides, the CDR3 is TGTGCCAGCAGCGTACCGGGACTAGCGGGAGGGAGCACAGATACGCAGTATTTT. It encodes CASSVPGLAGGSTDTQYF. The full variable domain, with the rest looked up from reference TRBV7-9 and TRBJ2-3, is DTGVSQNPRHKITKRGQNVTFRCDPISEHNRLYWYRQTLGQGPEFLTYFQNEAQLEKSRLLSDRFSAERPKGSFSTLEIQRTEQGDSAMYLCASSVPGLAGGSTDTQYFGPGTRLTVL.

This chain joins TRBV28 and TRBJ1-2; D perhaps matches TRBD1 (6 bases). The CDR3 is made up of 16 amino acids. V was pared by 5 bases and J by 0 bases, with 16 bases between. CDR1 and CDR2 (germline): MDHEN, SYDVKM. CDR3 protein: CASSPYRAGANYGYTF. DNA of the CDR3: TGTGCCAGCAGTCCATACAGGGCCGGGGCTAACTATGGCTACACCTTC.

The V call is TRBV6-5, the J call TRBJ2-3, with 11 bases fitting TRBD1. V shed 8 bases, J shed 0 bases, and the junction held 4 bases outside the gene matches. The CDR3 sequence is 15 residues long. Germline V gene data show CDR1 as MNHEY and CDR2 as SVGAGI. CDR3 sequence reads: CASQGDRGSTDTQYF. The DNA of the CDR3 is TGTGCCAGCCAGGGGGACAGGGGGAGCACAGATACGCAGTATTTT.

The chain uses TRBV12-3 or TRBV12-4 and TRBJ1-2, with D possibly matching TRBD1 (6 bases). The V gene lost 5 bases and the J gene lost 5 bases, with 9 bases spanning the gap. The CDR3 contains 12 residues. The CDR3 DNA is TGTGCCAGCAGTGGGGGCTTTTATGGCTACACCTTC. Its protein is CASSGGFYGYTF.

The V and J genes are TRBV27 and TRBJ1-5; D is uncertain. Deletions cut 10 bases from V and 1 base from J, with 14 bases between. From germline, CDR1 is MNHEY and CDR2 SMNVEV (reference sequence). This CDR3 comprises 14 residues. The DNA for the CDR3 is TGTGCCACCTTCCAGGTTCTGAGCAATCAGCCCCAGCATTTT. Translated, it gives CATFQVLSNQPQHF.

DNA of the CDR3: TGTGCCAGCAGTATGGGGACAGGGGTCAACACCGGGGAGCTGTTTTTT. Translating it yields CASSMGTGVNTGELFF. The chain joins TRBV5-6 to TRBJ2-2; the match to TRBD1 covers 10 bases. This CDR3 comprises 16 residues. Trimming took 5 bases from V and 2 from J; bases not matched to a gene: 6. Germline V CDR1 and CDR2: SGHDT, YYEEEE. Filled out from reference TRBV5-6 and TRBJ2-2, the complete variable domain reads DAGVTQSPTHLIKTRGQQVTLRCSPKSGHDTVSWYQQALGQGPQFIFQYYEEEERQRGNFPDRFSGHQFPNYSSELNVNALLLGDSALYLCASSMGTGVNTGELFFGEGSRLTVL.

V is TRBV28 and J is TRBJ2-1, with 9 bases that match TRBD2. Germline trimming cut 3 bases from V and 5 bases from J; bases unmatched to any gene: 5. This CDR3 spans 15 amino acids. Germline CDR1 is MDHEN and CDR2 is SYDVKM. The CDR3 spells CASSFGGRAHNEQFF. In DNA form, the CDR3 reads TGTGCCAGCAGTTTCGGCGGGAGGGCCCACAATGAGCAGTTCTTC.

This chain links TRBV28 with TRBJ1-5; D remains ambiguous. The V and J ends lost 10 bases and 2 bases respectively, with 18 bases between them. The CDR3 extends over 15 amino acids. CDR1 MDHEN and CDR2 SYDVKM come from the germline V gene. CDR3 amino acids: CATNPGSYGNQPQHF. CDR3 nucleotides: TGTGCCACCAACCCGGGATCATATGGCAATCAGCCCCAGCATTTT.

This chain uses TRBV3-1 (or the pseudogene TRBV3-2) with TRBJ2-2, with D possibly being TRBD1 (6 bases). V was pared by 5 bases and J by 6 bases, with 10 bases between. Germline loops: CDR1 LGHDT, CDR2 YNNKEL (reference sequence). The CDR3 loop spans 13 amino acids. DNA for the CDR3: TGTGCCAGCAGCAACAGGGAACCCGGGGAGCTGTTTTTT. Translation: CASSNREPGELFF.

The chain joins TRBV6-5 to TRBJ2-4; 9 positions match TRBD2. Trimming removed 8 bases from V and 3 bases from J; junction bases left unmatched: 5. This CDR3 spans 14 amino acids. CDR1 is MNHEY, CDR2 SVGAGI, per germline. The CDR3 sequence: CASAGRGGKNIQYF. The CDR3 DNA reads as TGTGCCAGCGCCGGGCGGGGGGGCAAAAACATTCAGTACTTC.

This clone has a handful of counts. This chain connects TRBV5-5 to TRBJ1-1; D might be TRBD1 (5 bases). This CDR3 spans 15 amino acids. V was clipped by 0 bases and J by 5 bases, with 14 bases between them. Germline CDR1 and CDR2: SGHKS and YYEKEE (reference sequence). For the CDR3, the DNA is TGTGCCAGCAGCTTGGGCCTGACAGAACGAACTGAAGCTTTCTTT. Protein: CASSLGLTERTEAFF.

This sequence joins TRBV6-5 and TRBJ1-2; TRBD1 agrees at 10 bases. J gave up 10 bases and V 6 bases, and 8 bases lay outside the gene matches. The CDR3 loop spans 13 amino acids. Germline CDR1 is MNHEY and CDR2 is SVGAGI. The CDR3 DNA follows: TGTGCCAGCAGGAACCCGACAGGGGGCGACTACACCTTC. Its translation: CASRNPTGGDYTF.

This chain joins TRBV7-2 and TRBJ1-5; 8 bases match TRBD1. The CDR3 contains 15 residues. V was clipped by 2 bases and J by 3 bases; unmatched bases: 3. Germline lookup yields CDR1 SGHTA and CDR2 FQGNSA. The CDR3 sequence: CASSLNRGANQPQHF. CDR3 nucleotides: TGTGCCAGCAGCTTAAACAGGGGGGCCAATCAGCCCCAGCATTTT.

The genes are TRBV28 and TRBJ2-3; 7 bases align to TRBD1. The J segment lost 2 bases and the V segment lost 3 bases, leaving 2 bases of the junction unmatched. Germline V lookup: CDR1 MDHEN, CDR2 SYDVKM. This CDR3 contains 14 residues. CDR3 residues: CASSFDRATDTQYF. CDR3 DNA sequence: TGTGCCAGCAGTTTCGACAGGGCCACAGATACGCAGTATTTT.

The CDR3 loop is CAWSMIKELRYEQYF. CDR3 DNA: TGTGCCTGGAGTATGATTAAGGAGCTAAGATACGAGCAGTACTTC. This chain connects TRBV30 to TRBJ2-7; D is uncertain. The CDR3 length is 15 residues. Trimming removed 2 bases from V and 4 bases from J, with 18 bases in between. CDR1 GTSNPN and CDR2 SVGIG come from the germline V gene (reference sequence).